The 10 T cell receptor beta chains listed next were all sequenced from one sample in a study of blood T cell repertoires in COVID-19. Profiled with immunoSEQ multiplex PCR; TCRdb holds only in-frame clones, not every one. The sample has some 400,000 clones, 81% seen once; the top ten hold 0.85% to 1.2%. The sample was peripheral blood. These receptors originate from a human donor with acute or convalescent COVID-19. The donor label of this sample is uncertain.

The rearrangement joins TRBV24-1 to TRBJ2-7; the D is unclear. From germline, CDR1 is KGHDR and CDR2 SFDVKD. Trimming removed 12 bases at V and 0 bases at J, with 20 bases between. The CDR3 has 15 residues. CDR3 bases: TGTGCCGCCCAGACGGTAGGAGATCGCTCCTACGAGCAGTACTTC. As protein: CAAQTVGDRSYEQYF.

The chain carries TRBV5-5 and TRBJ2-1; tentative D call: TRBD2 (5 bases). The CDR3 runs to 14 residues. Trimming removed 4 bases from V and 8 bases from J, with 16 bases in between. Germline V gene lookup returns CDR1 SGHKS and CDR2 YYEKEE (reference sequence). CDR3 sequence: CASSISVTKDEQFF. The CDR3 DNA sequence: TGTGCCAGCAGCATCTCCGTGACTAAGGATGAGCAGTTCTTC.

V and J are TRBV5-1 and TRBJ2-7, with D tentatively TRBD1 (6 bases). CDR3 length: 15 residues. Germline lookup yields CDR1 SGHRS and CDR2 YFSETQ. Trimming removed 5 bases at V and 0 bases at J, with 15 bases between. The DNA of the CDR3 is TGCGCCAGCAGTCCTCAGGGGCCCTCCTCCTACGAGCAGTACTTC. Residues: CASSPQGPSSYEQYF.

The chain employs TRBV10-3 and TRBJ1-2; TRBD1 aligns across 8 bases. Germline V gene data show CDR1 as ENHRY and CDR2 as SYGVKD. This CDR3 is 15 amino acids long. The V gene end was trimmed by 1 base and the J gene end by 4 bases; junction bases not matched to a gene: 5. The CDR3 region is CAISELDRGFYGYTF. CDR3 coding DNA: TGTGCCATCAGTGAGTTAGACAGGGGATTCTATGGCTACACCTTC.

This clone was counted only a few times. This sequence joins TRBV9 and TRBJ1-2; tentative D call: TRBD1 (6 bases). Germline V gene lookup returns CDR1 SGDLS and CDR2 YYNGEE. This CDR3 contains 16 residues. Trimming pared 2 bases from V and 0 bases from J, leaving 14 bases between. The CDR3 DNA reads TGTGCCAGCAGCGTCACAGGGTTTGGAGCTAACTATGGCTACACCTTC. It encodes CASSVTGFGANYGYTF. Looking up the rest from reference TRBV9 and TRBJ1-2 gives the full variable domain: DSGVTQTPKHLITATGQRVTLRCSPRSGDLSVYWYQQSLDQGLQFLIQYYNGEERAKGNILERFSAQQFPDLHSELNLSSLELGDSALYFCASSVTGFGANYGYTFGSGTRLTVV.

This clone was seen a single time. Other DNA variants within this sample encode the same CDR3. The chain is built from TRBV9 and TRBJ1-1; 9 bases are a match to TRBD1. From germline, CDR1 is SGDLS and CDR2 YYNGEE. The junction had 6 bases not matched to a gene; V was cut back by 4 bases and J by 2 bases. The CDR3 sequence is 15 residues long. The CDR3 loop is CASSPRTGVNTEAFF. The CDR3 bases are TGTGCCAGCAGCCCGCGGACAGGGGTAAACACTGAAGCTTTCTTT.

The J gene is TRBJ2-1, the V gene TRBV27; D gene unclear. This CDR3 has 13 residues. V lost 6 bases to trimming and J lost 9 bases, with 15 bases between them. Germline V gene sequence: CDR1 MNHEY, CDR2 SMNVEV (reference sequence). The CDR3 sequence is CASRAAWWSEQFF. DNA of the CDR3: TGTGCCAGCAGAGCTGCGTGGTGGTCTGAGCAGTTCTTC.

V gene TRBV5-4 combines with J gene TRBJ1-4; TRBD1 agrees at 9 bases. The V and J ends lost 4 bases and 8 bases, in that order; junction bases with no gene match: 3. CDR1 and CDR2 from the germline V gene are SGHNT and YYREEE (reference sequence). CDR3 length: 13 amino acids. Written as DNA, the CDR3 is TGTGCCAGCAGCCTCGACAGGGGGGAAAAACTGTTTTTT. Protein product: CASSLDRGEKLFF.

In regard to this clone: Other DNA sequences in the sample encode the same CDR3. The genes are TRBV3-1 (or the pseudogene TRBV3-2) and TRBJ1-5; weak D call: TRBD1 (5 bases). The V gene lost 3 bases and the J gene lost 0 bases, with 6 bases spanning the gap. The CDR3 totals 14 residues. From germline, CDR1 is LGHDT and CDR2 YNNKEL (reference sequence). The CDR3 DNA is TGTGCCAGCAGCCAGGACATTAGCAATCAGCCCCAGCATTTT. It encodes CASSQDISNQPQHF.

A word on this clone: An end of the junction differs from the germline gene, which may be a read error. The chain is built from TRBV14 and TRBJ2-4; TRBD1 matches at 10 bases. The V gene's germline CDR1 is SGHDN and CDR2 FVKESK. The CDR3 runs 15 residues. The chain's CDR3 is CASSPTGGRKNTQYF. CDR3 in DNA: TGTGCCAGCAGCCCGACAGGGGGCAGAAAAAACACTCAGTACTTC.